The 30 T cell receptor beta chains below were found in one sample sequenced in a study of T cell responses to AZD1222 COVID-19 vaccine. Some clones are missing from TCRdb's copy, which holds only in-frame ones; the method was immunoSEQ multiplex PCR. The sample has more than 120,000 clones, roughly 91% seen once. The starting material was peripheral blood, obtained on day 0 of AZD1222 vaccination. These TCRs come from an adult in good health.

In this sample, this clone turned up once. V usage is TRBV5-4 and J usage is TRBJ1-2; 8 bases are shared with TRBD1. Germline assignment: CDR1 SGHNT and CDR2 YYREEE (reference sequence). V lost 2 bases to trimming and J lost 5 bases; unmatched junction nucleotides: 8. The CDR3 runs to 15 residues. The CDR3 loop is CASSFGQGRKYGYTF. CDR3 nucleotide sequence: TGTGCCAGCAGCTTCGGACAGGGTCGTAAATATGGCTACACCTTC.

V usage is TRBV7-9 and J usage is TRBJ1-5, with D possibly TRBD1 on 6 matching bases. The CDR3 is 13 amino acids. Germline V CDR1 and CDR2: SEHNR, FQNEAQ (reference sequence). The germline V and J ends were trimmed by 6 bases and 7 bases, with 13 bases remaining between them. The CDR3 coding sequence is TGTGCCAGCAGTTCCGAAGGGGGGCAGCCCCAGCATTTT. It specifies CASSSEGGQPQHF.

V usage is TRBV7-2 and J usage is TRBJ2-1; 10 bases are a match to TRBD2. The CDR3 is 17 amino acids. Germline values: CDR1 SGHTA, CDR2 FQGNSA. Unmatched junction bases numbered 3, after V lost 1 base and J lost 0 bases. The CDR3 DNA sequence: TGTGCCAGCAGCTTAGAACTAGCGGGGAGCTCCTACAATGAGCAGTTCTTC. It codes for CASSLELAGSSYNEQFF.

CDR3 nucleotides: TGTGCCAGCAGCGTCCTAACTCCAGGGTCAGCTTTCTTT. It yields the protein CASSVLTPGSAFF. This chain links TRBV7-2 with TRBJ1-1, with D maybe TRBD1 (5 bases). V shed 5 bases and J shed 10 bases, with 17 bases lying between them. The CDR3 loop spans 13 amino acids. Germline-derived CDR1 and CDR2 are SGHTA and FQGNSA.

The chain is built from TRBV5-4 and TRBJ2-5; D is perhaps TRBD2 (5 bases). The CDR3 is 16 amino acids. Trimming took 4 bases from V and 4 from J, leaving 20 bases between them. In germline, CDR1 is SGHNT, CDR2 YYREEE (reference sequence). CDR3 bases: TGTGCCAGCAGCAATAGGGATAGCGATGGGCGAGAGACCCAGTACTTC. It is translated as CASSNRDSDGRETQYF.

The chain links TRBV24-1 to TRBJ1-5; no clear D gene. The germline V gene has CDR1 KGHDR and CDR2 SFDVKD. With 0 bases removed from V and 6 bases from J, the gap between germline ends came to 5 bases. CDR3 length: 13 amino acids. As DNA, the CDR3 is TGTGCCACCAGTGATTTGCCCGTTCAGCCCCAGCATTTT. Amino acids: CATSDLPVQPQHF.

This chain links TRBV27 with TRBJ2-3; 7 bases are a match to TRBD1. Germline values: CDR1 MNHEY, CDR2 SMNVEV (reference sequence). The CDR3 has 16 residues. J lost 4 bases, V lost 2 bases, and 9 bases had no gene match. CDR3 in DNA: TGTGCCAGCAGTTTAGGGCTAGACAGGGAAGCAGATACGCAGTATTTT. Its translation: CASSLGLDREADTQYF.

The J gene is TRBJ1-2, the V gene TRBV25-1; 9 bases map to TRBD1. J gave up 4 bases and V 4 bases, and 7 bases lay outside the gene matches. The CDR3 runs to 15 residues. Germline lookup yields CDR1 MGHDK and CDR2 SYGVNS. The CDR3 region is CASSVGQGFSYGYTF. The CDR3 bases are TGTGCCAGCAGTGTCGGACAGGGGTTCTCCTATGGCTACACCTTC.

V usage is TRBV14 and J usage is TRBJ1-6; D unresolved. Germline CDR1 SGHDN, CDR2 FVKESK. This CDR3 has 13 residues. Trimming took 3 bases from V and 10 from J, leaving 10 bases between them. The CDR3 spells CASSQRLGSPLHF. The CDR3 DNA reads as TGTGCCAGCAGCCAGAGACTTGGATCACCCCTCCACTTT.

The chain joins TRBV18 to TRBJ1-1; weak D call: TRBD1 (6 bases). V shed 1 base and J shed 2 bases, with 20 bases lying between them. This CDR3 comprises 18 residues. The V gene's germline CDR1 is KGHSH and CDR2 LQKENI. Here the CDR3 reads CASSPRSLGAATNTEAFF. In DNA, the CDR3 is TGTGCCAGCTCACCACGGTCATTGGGGGCCGCGACTAACACTGAAGCTTTCTTT.

V usage is TRBV18 and J usage is TRBJ2-7, with 13 bases aligning to TRBD2. Germline V CDR1 and CDR2: KGHSH, LQKENI. Losses at the gene ends were 5 bases for V and 2 bases for J; bases not matched to a gene: 12. The CDR3 is 18 residues long. This CDR3 is CASSATTGGLAGTYEQYF. CDR3 nucleotide sequence: TGTGCCAGCTCAGCAACGACAGGGGGACTAGCGGGGACCTACGAGCAGTACTTC.

The V gene is TRBV5-1, the J gene TRBJ2-5, with 10 bases fitting TRBD2. The length of the CDR3 is 16 residues. V shed 0 bases and J 1 base; nucleotides not matched to a gene: 3. Germline V CDR1 and CDR2: SGHRS, YFSETQ. CDR3 coding DNA: TGCGCCAGCAGCTTGGCGGTAGCGGGAGGCCAAGAGACCCAGTACTTC. Translation gives CASSLAVAGGQETQYF. Supplemented by reference TRBV5-1 and TRBJ2-5, the full variable domain reads KAGVTQTPRYLIKTRGQQVTLSCSPISGHRSVSWYQQTPGQGLQFLFEYFSETQRNKGNFPGRFSGRQFSNSRSEMNVSTLELGDSALYLCASSLAVAGGQETQYFGPGTRLLVL.

This clone was seen a handful of times. The chain uses TRBV10-1 and TRBJ2-7, with 8 bases aligning to TRBD1. The germline CDR1 and CDR2 sequences are WNHNN and SYGVQD (reference sequence). With 0 bases clipped from V and 6 bases from J, the junction kept 10 bases outside the gene matches. The CDR3 runs to 16 residues. The CDR3 DNA reads as TGCGCCAGCAGTGAGTCGCCAGGACAGGGCCCCTTCGAGCAGTACTTC. It yields the protein CASSESPGQGPFEQYF.

The chain carries TRBV11-2 and TRBJ2-1; 7 bases align to TRBD2. After removal of 5 bases from V and 0 bases from J, the junction contained 4 bases not matched to a gene. This CDR3 contains 15 residues. Germline V lookup: CDR1 SGHAT, CDR2 FQNNGV. The CDR3 here is CASSPGGSSYNEQFF. The CDR3 coding sequence is TGTGCCAGCAGCCCCGGGGGGAGCTCCTACAATGAGCAGTTCTTC.

V usage is TRBV12-3 or TRBV12-4 and J usage is TRBJ1-2, with 7 bases matching TRBD1. The CDR3 covers 13 residues. The ends lost 4 bases at V and 8 bases at J; junction bases unmatched: 7. For the CDR3, the DNA is TGTGCCAGCAGTTCCGGGACAGCTGAGGGCTACACCTTC. Residues: CASSSGTAEGYTF.

The chain couples TRBV7-6 to TRBJ1-4; D is uncertain. This CDR3 region has 14 residues. Germline V gives CDR1 SGHVS, CDR2 FNYEAQ. The germline V and J ends were trimmed by 5 bases and 10 bases, with 17 bases remaining between them. This chain's CDR3 is CASSPPPEYGKLFF. DNA of the CDR3: TGTGCCAGCAGCCCTCCCCCGGAGTATGGAAAACTGTTTTTT.

The rearrangement uses TRBV19 and TRBJ2-2, with 9 bases identical to TRBD1. Trimming took 4 bases from V and 4 from J; bases not matched to a gene: 7. Germline loops: CDR1 LNHDA, CDR2 SQIVND (reference sequence). The CDR3 is made up of 16 amino acids. The CDR3: CASSTGTGMGTGELFF. In nucleotides, the CDR3 is TGTGCCAGTAGTACCGGGACAGGGATGGGCACCGGGGAGCTGTTTTTT.

The V call is TRBV7-9, the J call TRBJ1-2, with D uncertain. Looked up from germline, CDR1 is SEHNR and CDR2 is FQNEAQ (reference sequence). Deletions cut 5 bases from V and 4 bases from J, with 20 bases between. This CDR3 region has 16 residues. DNA for the CDR3: TGTGCCAGCAGCGAAACGAATGGGCAGCTACCCTATGGCTACACCTTC. It translates to CASSETNGQLPYGYTF.

V is TRBV5-4 and J is TRBJ2-7; D ambiguous. This CDR3 comprises 12 residues. The ends were cut back, 0 bases at V and 12 bases at J, with 13 bases in the middle. The germline V gene has CDR1 SGHNT and CDR2 YYREEE (reference sequence). CDR3 sequence: CASSLDGVSMYF. The CDR3 DNA follows: TGTGCCAGCAGCTTGGATGGGGTCTCGATGTACTTC. Supplemented by reference TRBV5-4 and TRBJ2-7, the full variable domain reads ETGVTQSPTHLIKTRGQQVTLRCSSQSGHNTVSWYQQALGQGPQFIFQYYREEENGRGNFPPRFSGLQFPNYSSELNVNALELDDSALYLCASSLDGVSMYFGPGTRLTVT.

This chain's CDR3 is CASSPISPSTGHEQYF. DNA of the CDR3: TGCGCCAGCAGCCCCATATCCCCTTCGACAGGCCACGAGCAGTACTTC. The genes are TRBV5-1 and TRBJ2-7; a possible D gene is TRBD1 (6 bases). The V and J ends lost 4 bases and 5 bases respectively, with 22 bases between them. CDR1 is SGHRS, CDR2 YFSETQ, per germline. The CDR3 consists of 16 residues.

The rearrangement joins TRBV5-1 to TRBJ2-1, with 10 bases identical to TRBD2. CDR1 and CDR2 (germline): SGHRS, YFSETQ. Trimming took 2 bases from V and 0 from J; bases not matched to a gene: 8. The CDR3 covers 18 residues. CDR3 DNA sequence: TGCGCCAGCAGCTTCGGGCGGCTAGCGGGAGCCTCCTACAATGAGCAGTTCTTC. Encoded protein: CASSFGRLAGASYNEQFF.

V gene TRBV20-1 combines with J gene TRBJ1-2; a weak D match, TRBD1 (6 bases). The CDR3 is made up of 11 amino acids. Germline CDR1 DFQATT, CDR2 SNEGSKA (reference sequence). The CDR3 protein is CTASRGDGYTF. In nucleotides, the CDR3 is TGCACCGCAAGCAGGGGAGATGGCTACACCTTC.

V gene TRBV5-1 combines with J gene TRBJ2-5; 8 bases are shared with TRBD2. CDR1 and CDR2 from the germline V gene are SGHRS and YFSETQ. This CDR3 contains 14 residues. J gave up 1 base and V 7 bases, and 6 bases lay outside the gene matches. The CDR3 DNA reads as TGCGCCAGCTATAGCGGGGTGCTCCAAGAGACCCAGTACTTC. Translated, it gives CASYSGVLQETQYF.

The rearrangement links TRBV4-3 to TRBJ2-7; D is possibly TRBD2 (5 bases). The CDR3 has 14 residues. V was shortened by 0 bases and J by 2 bases, with 8 bases between the two germline ends. The V gene's germline CDR1 is LGHNA and CDR2 YSLEER. CDR3 loop: CASSQDPGTYEQYF. The CDR3 coding sequence is TGCGCCAGCAGCCAAGATCCCGGGACCTACGAGCAGTACTTC.

CDR3 sequence reads: CATSRDSVTYEQYF. In DNA form, the CDR3 reads TGTGCCACCAGCAGAGATAGTGTGACCTACGAGCAGTACTTC. J is TRBJ2-7 and V is TRBV15, with D hard to call. V lost 0 bases and J lost 2, with 8 bases in between. The CDR3 totals 14 residues. CDR1 LNHNV and CDR2 YYDKDF come from the germline V gene (reference sequence).

Only one count was recorded for this clone. The chain carries TRBV10-3 and TRBJ2-3; TRBD2 matches 16 bases. V dropped 4 bases and J dropped 4; count of bases not matched to a gene: 5. The length of the CDR3 is 17 residues. CDR1 and CDR2 (germline): ENHRY, SYGVKD. CDR3 nucleotide sequence: TGTGCCATCAGTGCGGGACTAGCGGGGGGGCCCGCAGATACGCAGTATTTT. Protein: CAISAGLAGGPADTQYF.

The chain employs TRBV19 and TRBJ1-2; 9 bases match TRBD1. The germline V gene encodes CDR1 LNHDA and CDR2 SQIVND (reference sequence). The CDR3 sequence is 14 residues long. V shed 4 bases, J shed 4 bases, and the junction held 4 bases outside the gene matches. CDR3 DNA: TGTGCCAGTAGTACCCCGACAGGGGGCTATGGCTACACCTTC. It yields the protein CASSTPTGGYGYTF.

V usage is TRBV5-1 and J usage is TRBJ1-1; TRBD1 matches 7 bases. Germline CDR1 reads SGHRS; CDR2 reads YFSETQ. V shed 5 bases and J 4 bases; nucleotides not matched to a gene: 14. The length of the CDR3 is 16 residues. For the CDR3, the DNA is TGCGCCAGCAGACCCCAGGGGGGCAGGTCCGGCACTGAAGCTTTCTTT. This translates into CASRPQGGRSGTEAFF. The whole variable domain, filled in from reference TRBV5-1 and TRBJ1-1, reads KAGVTQTPRYLIKTRGQQVTLSCSPISGHRSVSWYQQTPGQGLQFLFEYFSETQRNKGNFPGRFSGRQFSNSRSEMNVSTLELGDSALYLCASRPQGGRSGTEAFFGQGTRLTVV.

The V call is TRBV6-2 or TRBV6-3, the J call TRBJ2-2; TRBD2 is a possible D gene (6 bases). CDR3 length: 19 amino acids. Germline CDR1 MNHEY, CDR2 SVGEGT. The V end lost 2 bases, the J end lost 5 bases, and 24 bases lay between the germline ends. In DNA form, the CDR3 reads TGTGCCAGCAGTTACGACCTTCTCGGGGCGGGGACTGAGACCGGGGAGCTGTTTTTT. Translation: CASSYDLLGAGTETGELFF.

This chain joins TRBV12-3 or TRBV12-4 and TRBJ1-2, with TRBD1 as a possible D gene (5 bases). V gave up 3 bases and J gave up 7 bases, with 12 bases separating them. The CDR3 totals 13 residues. CDR3 sequence reads: CASSLGPVGGYTF. The DNA of the CDR3 is TGTGCCAGCAGTTTGGGACCGGTCGGTGGCTACACCTTC.